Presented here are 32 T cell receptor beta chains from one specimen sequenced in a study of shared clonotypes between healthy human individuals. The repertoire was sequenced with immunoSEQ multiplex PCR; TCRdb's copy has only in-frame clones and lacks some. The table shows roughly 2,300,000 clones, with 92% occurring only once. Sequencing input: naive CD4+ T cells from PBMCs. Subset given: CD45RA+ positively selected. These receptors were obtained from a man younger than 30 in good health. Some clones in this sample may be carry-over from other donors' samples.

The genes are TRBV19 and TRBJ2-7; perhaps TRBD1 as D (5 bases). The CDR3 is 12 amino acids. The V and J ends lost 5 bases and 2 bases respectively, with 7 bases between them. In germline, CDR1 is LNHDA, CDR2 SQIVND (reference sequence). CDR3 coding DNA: TGTGCCAGTAGTGACAGTGCCTACGAGCAGTACTTC. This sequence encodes CASSDSAYEQYF.

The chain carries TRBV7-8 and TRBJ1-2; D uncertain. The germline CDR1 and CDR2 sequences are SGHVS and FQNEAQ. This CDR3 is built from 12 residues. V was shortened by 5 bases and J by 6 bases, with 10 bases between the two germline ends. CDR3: CASSQVTDGYTF. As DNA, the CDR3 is TGTGCCAGCAGCCAAGTCACCGATGGCTACACCTTC.

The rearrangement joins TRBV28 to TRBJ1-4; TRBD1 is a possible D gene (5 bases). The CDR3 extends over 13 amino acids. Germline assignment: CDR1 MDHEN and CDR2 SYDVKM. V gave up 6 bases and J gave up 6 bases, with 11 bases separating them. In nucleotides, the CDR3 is TGTGCCAGCAGCGACGGAGGGGATGAAAAACTGTTTTTT. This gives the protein CASSDGGDEKLFF.

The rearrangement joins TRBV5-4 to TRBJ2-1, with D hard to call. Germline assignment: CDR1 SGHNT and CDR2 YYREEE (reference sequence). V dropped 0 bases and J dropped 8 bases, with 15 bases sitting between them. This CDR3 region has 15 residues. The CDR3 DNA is TGTGCCAGCAGCTTGGAATTGCAGGATGGCTATGAGCAGTTCTTC. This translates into CASSLELQDGYEQFF.

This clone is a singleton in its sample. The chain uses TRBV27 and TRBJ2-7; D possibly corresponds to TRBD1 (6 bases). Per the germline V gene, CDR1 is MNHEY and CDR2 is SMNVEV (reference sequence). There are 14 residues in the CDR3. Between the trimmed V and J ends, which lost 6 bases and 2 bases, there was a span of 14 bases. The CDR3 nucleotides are TGTGCCAGCAGCTGGACAGACTCTCCCTACGAGCAGTACTTC. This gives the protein CASSWTDSPYEQYF.

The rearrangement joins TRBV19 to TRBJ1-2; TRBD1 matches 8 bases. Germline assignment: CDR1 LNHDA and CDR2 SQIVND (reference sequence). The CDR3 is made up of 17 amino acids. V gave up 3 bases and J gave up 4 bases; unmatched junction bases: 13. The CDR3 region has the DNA TGTGCCAGTAGTATTCCCTCGGCAGGGGGCCTAGTCTATGGCTACACCTTC. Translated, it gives CASSIPSAGGLVYGYTF. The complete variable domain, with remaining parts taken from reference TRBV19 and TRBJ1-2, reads DGGITQSPKYLFRKEGQNVTLSCEQNLNHDAMYWYRQDPGQGLRLIYYSQIVNDFQKGDIAEGYSVSREKKESFPLTVTSAQKNPTAFYLCASSIPSAGGLVYGYTFGSGTRLTVV.

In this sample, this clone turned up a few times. The CDR3 nucleotides read TGTGCCAGCAGTGATGCGGGGGGTTTGAACACTGAAGCTTTCTTT. Amino acids: CASSDAGGLNTEAFF. V usage is TRBV2 and J usage is TRBJ1-1; a possible D gene is TRBD1 (5 bases). The CDR3 has 15 amino acids. CDR1 is SNHLY and CDR2 is FYNNEI in the germline V gene. V gave up 3 bases and J gave up 0 bases, with 11 bases separating them.

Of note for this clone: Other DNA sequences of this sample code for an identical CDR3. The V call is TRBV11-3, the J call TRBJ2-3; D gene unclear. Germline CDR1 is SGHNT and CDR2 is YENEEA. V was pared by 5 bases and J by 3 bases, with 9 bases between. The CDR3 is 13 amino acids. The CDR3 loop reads CASSLQSTDTQYF. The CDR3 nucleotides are TGTGCCAGCAGCCTACAATCGACAGATACGCAGTATTTT.

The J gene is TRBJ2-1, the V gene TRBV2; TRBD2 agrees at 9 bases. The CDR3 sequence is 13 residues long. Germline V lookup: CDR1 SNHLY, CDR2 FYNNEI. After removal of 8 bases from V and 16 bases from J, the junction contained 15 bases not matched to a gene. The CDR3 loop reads CASHLRGAGGPFF. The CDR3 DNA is TGTGCCAGCCATCTCCGCGGAGCGGGAGGTCCCTTCTTC.

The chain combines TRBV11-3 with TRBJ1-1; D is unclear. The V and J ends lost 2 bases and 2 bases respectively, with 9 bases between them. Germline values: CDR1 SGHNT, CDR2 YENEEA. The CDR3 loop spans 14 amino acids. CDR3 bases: TGTGCCAGCAGCTTAAATGGAGGTAACACTGAAGCTTTCTTT. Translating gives CASSLNGGNTEAFF.

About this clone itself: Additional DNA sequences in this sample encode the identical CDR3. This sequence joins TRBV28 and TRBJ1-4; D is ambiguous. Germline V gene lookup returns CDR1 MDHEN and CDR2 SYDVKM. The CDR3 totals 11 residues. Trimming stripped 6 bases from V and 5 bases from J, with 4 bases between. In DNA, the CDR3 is TGTGCCAGCAGGACAAATGAAAAACTGTTTTTT. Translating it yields CASRTNEKLFF. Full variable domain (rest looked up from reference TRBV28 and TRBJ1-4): DVKVTQSSRYLVKRTGEKVFLECVQDMDHENMFWYRQDPGLGLRLIYFSYDVKMKEKGDIPEGYSVSREKKERFSLILESASTNQTSMYLCASRTNEKLFFGSGTQLSVL.

CDR3 sequence (DNA): TGTGCCACGACCGACAGGGTGTCCTACAATGAGCAGTTCTTC. It is translated as CATTDRVSYNEQFF. The chain employs TRBV15 and TRBJ2-1; the match to TRBD1 covers 7 bases. The length of the CDR3 is 14 residues. Germline V CDR1 and CDR2: LNHNV, YYDKDF (reference sequence). V was clipped by 9 bases and J by 1 base; unmatched bases: 6.

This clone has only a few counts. The CDR3 coding sequence is TGTGCCAGCAGCCAGGAGGGGGACCAGCCCCAGCATTTT. Translation gives CASSQEGDQPQHF. J is TRBJ1-5 and V is TRBV7-2, with D perhaps TRBD1 (6 bases). Deletions cut 5 bases from V and 7 bases from J, with 12 bases between. The CDR3 contains 13 residues. CDR1 SGHTA and CDR2 FQGNSA come from the germline V gene.

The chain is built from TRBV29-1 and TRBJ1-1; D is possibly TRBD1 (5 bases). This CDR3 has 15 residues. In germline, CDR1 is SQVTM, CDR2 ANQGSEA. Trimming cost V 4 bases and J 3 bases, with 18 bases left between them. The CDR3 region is CSVVGRLAKDTEAFF. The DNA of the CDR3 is TGCAGCGTTGTGGGACGCCTGGCGAAAGACACTGAAGCTTTCTTT. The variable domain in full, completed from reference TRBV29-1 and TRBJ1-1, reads SAVISQKPSRDICQRGTSLTIQCQVDSQVTMMFWYRQQPGQSLTLIATANQGSEATYESGFVIDKFPISRPNLTFSTLTVSNMSPEDSSIYLCSVVGRLAKDTEAFFGQGTRLTVV.

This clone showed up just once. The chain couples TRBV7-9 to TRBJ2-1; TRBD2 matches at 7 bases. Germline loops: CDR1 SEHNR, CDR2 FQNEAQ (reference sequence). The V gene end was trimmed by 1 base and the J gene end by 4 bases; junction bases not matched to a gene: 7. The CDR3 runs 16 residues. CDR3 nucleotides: TGTGCCAGCAGCTTAGGATCCGGGGGAGGGTACAATGAGCAGTTCTTC. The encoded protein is CASSLGSGGGYNEQFF.

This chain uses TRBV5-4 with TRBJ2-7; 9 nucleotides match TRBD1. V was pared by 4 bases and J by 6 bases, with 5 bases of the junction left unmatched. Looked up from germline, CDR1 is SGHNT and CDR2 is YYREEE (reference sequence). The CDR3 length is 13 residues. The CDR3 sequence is CASSKGTGPEQYF. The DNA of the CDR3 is TGTGCCAGCAGCAAGGGGACAGGGCCCGAGCAGTACTTC. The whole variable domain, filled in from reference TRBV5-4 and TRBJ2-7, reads ETGVTQSPTHLIKTRGQQVTLRCSSQSGHNTVSWYQQALGQGPQFIFQYYREEENGRGNFPPRFSGLQFPNYSSELNVNALELDDSALYLCASSKGTGPEQYFGPGTRLTVT.

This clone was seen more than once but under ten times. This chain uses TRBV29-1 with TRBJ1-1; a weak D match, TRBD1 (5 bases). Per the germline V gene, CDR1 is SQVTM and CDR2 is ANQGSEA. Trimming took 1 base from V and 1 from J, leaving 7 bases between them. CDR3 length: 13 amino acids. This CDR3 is CSVEGGTNTEAFF. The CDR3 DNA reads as TGCAGCGTTGAAGGGGGGACGAACACTGAAGCTTTCTTT.

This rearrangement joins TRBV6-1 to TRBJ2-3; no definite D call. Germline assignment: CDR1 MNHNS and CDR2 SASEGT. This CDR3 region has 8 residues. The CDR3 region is CDTDTQYF. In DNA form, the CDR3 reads TGTGATACGGATACGCAGTATTTT.

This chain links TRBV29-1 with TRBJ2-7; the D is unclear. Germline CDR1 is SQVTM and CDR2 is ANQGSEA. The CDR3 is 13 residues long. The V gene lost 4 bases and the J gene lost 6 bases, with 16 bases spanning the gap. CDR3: CSVGAGPGLEQYF. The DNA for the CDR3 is TGCAGCGTTGGGGCTGGTCCCGGGCTCGAGCAGTACTTC.

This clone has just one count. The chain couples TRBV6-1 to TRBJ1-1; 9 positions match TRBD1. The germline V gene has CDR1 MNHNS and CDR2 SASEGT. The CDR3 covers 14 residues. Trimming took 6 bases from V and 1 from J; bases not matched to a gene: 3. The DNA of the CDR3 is TGTGCCAGCAGACCGGGACAGGGGAACACTGAAGCTTTCTTT. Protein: CASRPGQGNTEAFF.

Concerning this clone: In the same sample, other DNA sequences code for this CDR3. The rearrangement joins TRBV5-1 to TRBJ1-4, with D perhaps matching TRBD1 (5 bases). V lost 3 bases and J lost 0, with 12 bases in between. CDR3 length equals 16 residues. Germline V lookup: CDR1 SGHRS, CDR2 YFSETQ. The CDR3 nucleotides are TGCGCCAGCAGCTCCGGGACTCCTGCAACTAATGAAAAACTGTTTTTT. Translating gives CASSSGTPATNEKLFF.

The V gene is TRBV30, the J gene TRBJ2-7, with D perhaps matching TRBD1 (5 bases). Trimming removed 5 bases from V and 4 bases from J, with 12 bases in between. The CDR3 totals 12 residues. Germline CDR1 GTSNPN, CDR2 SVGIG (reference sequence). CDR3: CAWSQTAYEQYF. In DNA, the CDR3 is TGTGCCTGGTCCCAGACAGCGTACGAGCAGTACTTC.

CDR3 amino acids: CAWSEVQAGGPREQYF. As DNA, the CDR3 is TGTGCCTGGAGTGAGGTACAGGCGGGAGGGCCACGCGAGCAGTACTTC. V is TRBV30 and J is TRBJ2-7, with TRBD2 matching over 9 bases. Germline V gene lookup returns CDR1 GTSNPN and CDR2 SVGIG (reference sequence). V was clipped by 1 base and J by 6 bases; unmatched bases: 13. The CDR3 has 16 residues.

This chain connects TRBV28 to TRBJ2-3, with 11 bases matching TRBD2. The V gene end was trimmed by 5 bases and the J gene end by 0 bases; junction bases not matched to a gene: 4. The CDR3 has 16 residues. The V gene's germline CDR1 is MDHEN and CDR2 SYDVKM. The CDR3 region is CASSIGTSGSTDTQYF. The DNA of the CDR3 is TGTGCCAGCAGTATCGGGACTAGCGGTAGCACAGATACGCAGTATTTT.

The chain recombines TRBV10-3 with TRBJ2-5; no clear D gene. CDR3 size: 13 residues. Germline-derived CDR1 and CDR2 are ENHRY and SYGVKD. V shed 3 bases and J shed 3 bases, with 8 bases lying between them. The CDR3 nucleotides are TGTGCCATCAGTGATCCCTTAAAAGAGACCCAGTACTTC. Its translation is CAISDPLKETQYF.

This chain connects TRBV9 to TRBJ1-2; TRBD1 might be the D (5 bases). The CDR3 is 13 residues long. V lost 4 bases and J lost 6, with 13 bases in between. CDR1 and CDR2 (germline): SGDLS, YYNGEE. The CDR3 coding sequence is TGTGCCAGCAGCATCCGGGACCGAAATGGCTACACCTTC. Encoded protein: CASSIRDRNGYTF.

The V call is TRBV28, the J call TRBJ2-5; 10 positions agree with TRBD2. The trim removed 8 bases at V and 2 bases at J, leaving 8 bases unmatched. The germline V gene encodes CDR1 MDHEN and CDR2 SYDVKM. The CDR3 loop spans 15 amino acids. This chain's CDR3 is CASGGSGGGQETQYF. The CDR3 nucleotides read TGTGCCAGCGGAGGGAGCGGGGGGGGACAAGAGACCCAGTACTTC.

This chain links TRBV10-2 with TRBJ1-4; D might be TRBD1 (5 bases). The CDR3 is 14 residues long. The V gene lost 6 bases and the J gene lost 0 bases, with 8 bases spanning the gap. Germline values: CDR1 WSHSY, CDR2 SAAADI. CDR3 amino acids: CASSGDATNEKLFF. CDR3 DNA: TGCGCCAGCAGCGGGGACGCAACTAATGAAAAACTGTTTTTT.

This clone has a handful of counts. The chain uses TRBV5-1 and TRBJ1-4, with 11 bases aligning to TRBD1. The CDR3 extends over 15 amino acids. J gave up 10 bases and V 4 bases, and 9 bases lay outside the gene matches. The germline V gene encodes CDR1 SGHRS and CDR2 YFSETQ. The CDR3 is CASSPTGTGGTKLFF. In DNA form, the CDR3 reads TGCGCCAGCAGCCCAACCGGGACAGGGGGAACAAAACTGTTTTTT.

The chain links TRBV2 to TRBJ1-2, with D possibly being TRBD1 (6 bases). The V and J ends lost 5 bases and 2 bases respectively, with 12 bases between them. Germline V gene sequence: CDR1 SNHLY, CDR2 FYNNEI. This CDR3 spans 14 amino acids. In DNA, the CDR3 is TGTGCCAGCAGTCCCCTAACAGGGAACTATGGCTACACCTTC. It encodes CASSPLTGNYGYTF.

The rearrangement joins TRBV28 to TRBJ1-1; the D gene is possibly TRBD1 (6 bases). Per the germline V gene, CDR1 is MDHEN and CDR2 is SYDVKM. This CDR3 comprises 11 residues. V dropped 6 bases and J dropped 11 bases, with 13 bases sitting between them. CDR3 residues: CASSLQGLAFF. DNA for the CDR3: TGTGCCAGCAGCCTACAGGGTTTGGCTTTCTTT.

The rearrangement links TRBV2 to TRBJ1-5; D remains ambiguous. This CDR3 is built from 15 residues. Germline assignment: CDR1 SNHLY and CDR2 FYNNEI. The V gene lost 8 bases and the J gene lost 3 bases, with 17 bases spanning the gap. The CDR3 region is CASGGGDTYNQPQHF. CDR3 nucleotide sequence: TGTGCCAGCGGCGGAGGTGACACTTACAATCAGCCCCAGCATTTT. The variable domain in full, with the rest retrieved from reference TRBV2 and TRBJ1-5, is EPEVTQTPSHQVTQMGQEVILRCVPISNHLYFYWYRQILGQKVEFLVSFYNNEISEKSEIFDDQFSVERPDGSNFTLKIRSTKLEDSAMYFCASGGGDTYNQPQHFGDGTRLSIL.